This T cell receptor beta chain was profiled in a study of CD8+CD57+ T cells in acquired aplastic anemia. Turning to the study itself: In CD4+ cells, healthy donors produced an average of approximately 11 million reads.

Genomic DNA acted as the template from which TCR beta VDJ combination and CDR3 sequence profiling were carried out. Each CDR3 protein gets one entry after TCRdb re-called the reads with MiXCR. The table lists about 190,000 distinct CDR3 sequences, roughly half of them singletons. Trimming left V 1 base short and J 0 bases short, with 7 bases between. Per the germline V gene, CDR1 is MNHNS and CDR2 is SASEGT. The CDR3 is 15 residues long. This clonotype was recorded at least ten times. The target antigen is unknown. Study findings and constraints: Nearly 30 CD8+ CDR3 sequences were shared between patients and controls.

Material for sequencing was sorted CD4+, CD8+, or CD8+CD57+ T cells (not recorded which) from PBMCs. This sequence originates from a human donor in good health, serving as a control. The genes are TRBV6-1 and TRBJ1-3; D unclear. The DNA of the CDR3 is TGTGCCAGCAGTGAAGGAAGAATCTCTGGAAACACCATATATTTT. It encodes CASSEGRISGNTIYF.